This record covers a single TCR beta chain. Its antigen is currently unknown. The CDR3 spans 14 residues. Per the germline V gene, CDR1 is LGHDT and CDR2 is YNNKEL (reference sequence). The V and J ends lost 8 bases and 6 bases respectively, with 19 bases between them. The data derive from a study of blood T cells in healthy people across ages. Study-level findings and limits: Across samples, TCR beta diversity tracked strongly with naive T cell percentage.

Primed by a sample-barcoded 5' primer and a J-beta primer mix, a second PCR proceeded for 7 to 11 cycles. TCRdb independently ran MiXCR on the 5' RACE reads; one entry per CDR3 protein. The sample contains about 640,000 distinct CDR3 sequences, approximately 50% of which appear only once. The chain carries TRBV3-1 and TRBJ1-2; tentative D call: TRBD1 (5 bases). Sequenced material: blood. This receptor was obtained from a man aged 55 to 70 in good health. The CDR3 protein is CASGPRDRWNGYTF. The CDR3 DNA reads TGTGCCAGCGGGCCGCGGGACCGCTGGAATGGCTACACCTTC.